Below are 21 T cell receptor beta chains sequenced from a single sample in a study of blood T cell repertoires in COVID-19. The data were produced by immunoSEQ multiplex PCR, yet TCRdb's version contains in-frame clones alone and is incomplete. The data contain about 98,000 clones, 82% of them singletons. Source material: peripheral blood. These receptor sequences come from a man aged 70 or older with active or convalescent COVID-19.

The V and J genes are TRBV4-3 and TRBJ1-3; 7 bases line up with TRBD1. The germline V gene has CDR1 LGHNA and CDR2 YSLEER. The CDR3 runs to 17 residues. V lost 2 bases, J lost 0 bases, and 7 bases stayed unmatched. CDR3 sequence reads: CASSQSPAGGSGNTIYF. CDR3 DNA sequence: TGCGCCAGCAGCCAATCCCCCGCAGGGGGCTCTGGAAACACCATATATTTT.

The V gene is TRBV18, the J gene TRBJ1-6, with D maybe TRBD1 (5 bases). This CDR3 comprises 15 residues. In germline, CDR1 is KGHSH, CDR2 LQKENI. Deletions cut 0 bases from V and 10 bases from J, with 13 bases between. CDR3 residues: CASSPPEGTSSPLHF. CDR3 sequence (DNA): TGTGCCAGCTCACCACCGGAAGGGACTAGCTCACCCCTCCACTTT.

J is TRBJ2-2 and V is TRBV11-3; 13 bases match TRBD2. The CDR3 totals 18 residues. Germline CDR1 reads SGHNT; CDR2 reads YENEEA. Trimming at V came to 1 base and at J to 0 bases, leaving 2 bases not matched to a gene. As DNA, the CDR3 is TGTGCCAGCAGCTTAGGGGGACTAGCGGGAACGAACACCGGGGAGCTGTTTTTT. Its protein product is CASSLGGLAGTNTGELFF.

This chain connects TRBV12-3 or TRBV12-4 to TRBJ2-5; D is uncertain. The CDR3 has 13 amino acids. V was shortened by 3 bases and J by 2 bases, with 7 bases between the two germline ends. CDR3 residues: CASSFVKQETQYF. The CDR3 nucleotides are TGTGCCAGCAGTTTCGTAAAACAAGAGACCCAGTACTTC.

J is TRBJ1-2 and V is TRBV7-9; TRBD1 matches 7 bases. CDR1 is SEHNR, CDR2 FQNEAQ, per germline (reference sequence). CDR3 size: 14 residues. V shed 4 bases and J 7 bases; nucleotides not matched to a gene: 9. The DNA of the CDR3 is TGTGCCAGCAGCTCCACAGGGGAGGCGGGTGGCTACACCTTC. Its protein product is CASSSTGEAGGYTF.

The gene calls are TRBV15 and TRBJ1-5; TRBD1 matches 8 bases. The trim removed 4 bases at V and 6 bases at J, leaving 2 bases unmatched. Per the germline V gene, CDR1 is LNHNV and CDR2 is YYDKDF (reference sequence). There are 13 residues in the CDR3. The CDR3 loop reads CATSIDRGQPQHF. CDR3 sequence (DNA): TGTGCCACCAGCATCGACAGGGGTCAGCCCCAGCATTTT.

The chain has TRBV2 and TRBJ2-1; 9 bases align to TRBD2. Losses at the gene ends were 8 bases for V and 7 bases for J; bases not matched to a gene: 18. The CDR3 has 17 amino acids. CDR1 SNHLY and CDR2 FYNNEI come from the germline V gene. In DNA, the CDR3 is TGTGCCAGCGGGCTCCTGAGCGGGGGGTTCGTTCGGAATGAGCAGTTCTTC. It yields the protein CASGLLSGGFVRNEQFF.

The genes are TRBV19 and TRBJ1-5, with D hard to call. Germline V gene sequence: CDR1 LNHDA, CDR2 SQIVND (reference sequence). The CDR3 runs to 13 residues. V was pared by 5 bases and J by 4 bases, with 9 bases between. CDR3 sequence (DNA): TGTGCCAGTAGTTTCGGAGTGAATCAGCCCCAGCATTTT. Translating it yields CASSFGVNQPQHF.

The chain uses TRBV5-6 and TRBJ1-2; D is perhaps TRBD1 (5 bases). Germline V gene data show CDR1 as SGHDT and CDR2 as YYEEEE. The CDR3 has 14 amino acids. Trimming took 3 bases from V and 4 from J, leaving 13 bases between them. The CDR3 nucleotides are TGTGCCAGCAGCTCGGGGGTATTCACCTATGGCTACACCTTC. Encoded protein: CASSSGVFTYGYTF.

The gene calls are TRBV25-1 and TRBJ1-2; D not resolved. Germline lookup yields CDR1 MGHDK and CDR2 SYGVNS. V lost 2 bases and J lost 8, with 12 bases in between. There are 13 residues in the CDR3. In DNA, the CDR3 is TGTGCCAGCAGTGAAGCAGGAGGGTACGGCTACACCTTC. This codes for CASSEAGGYGYTF.

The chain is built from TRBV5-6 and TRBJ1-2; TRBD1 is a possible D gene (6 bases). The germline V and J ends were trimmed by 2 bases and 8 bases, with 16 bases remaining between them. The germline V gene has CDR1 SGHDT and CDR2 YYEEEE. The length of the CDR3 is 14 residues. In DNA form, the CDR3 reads TGTGCCAGCAGCTTACTACAGGGAAGGGGCGGCTACACCTTC. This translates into CASSLLQGRGGYTF.

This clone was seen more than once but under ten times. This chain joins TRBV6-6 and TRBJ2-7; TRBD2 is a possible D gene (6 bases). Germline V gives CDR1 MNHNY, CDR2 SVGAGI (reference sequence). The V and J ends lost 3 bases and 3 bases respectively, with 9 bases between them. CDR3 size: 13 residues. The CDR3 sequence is CASSYNGGYEQYF. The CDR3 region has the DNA TGTGCCAGCAGTTATAACGGGGGCTACGAGCAGTACTTC.

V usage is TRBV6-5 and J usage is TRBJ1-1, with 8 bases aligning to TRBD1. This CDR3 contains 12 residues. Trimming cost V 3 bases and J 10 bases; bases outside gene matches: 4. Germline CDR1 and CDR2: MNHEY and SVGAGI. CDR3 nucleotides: TGTGCCAGCAGTTATCCGGGGACAGGAGCTTTCTTT. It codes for CASSYPGTGAFF.

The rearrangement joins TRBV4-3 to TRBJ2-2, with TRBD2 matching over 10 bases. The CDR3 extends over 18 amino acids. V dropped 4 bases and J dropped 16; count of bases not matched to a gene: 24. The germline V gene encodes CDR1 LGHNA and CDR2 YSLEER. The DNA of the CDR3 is TGCGCCAGCAGCCCTTTTTCCCCTTCCCTAGCGGGGGCGGACTTACAGTTTTTT. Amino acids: CASSPFSPSLAGADLQFF.

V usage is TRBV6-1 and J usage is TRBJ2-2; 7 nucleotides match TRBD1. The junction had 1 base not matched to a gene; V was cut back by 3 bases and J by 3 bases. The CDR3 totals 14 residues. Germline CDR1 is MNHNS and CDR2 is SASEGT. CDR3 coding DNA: TGTGCCAGCAGTGAGGGACAGTACACCGGGGAGCTGTTTTTT. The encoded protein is CASSEGQYTGELFF.

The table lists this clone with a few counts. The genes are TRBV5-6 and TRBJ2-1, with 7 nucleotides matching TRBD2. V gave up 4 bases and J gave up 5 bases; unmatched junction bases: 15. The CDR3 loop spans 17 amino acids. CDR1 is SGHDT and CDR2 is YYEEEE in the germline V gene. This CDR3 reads CASSPYPAAGENNEQFF. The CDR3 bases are TGTGCCAGCAGCCCATACCCGGCGGCGGGGGAAAACAATGAGCAGTTCTTC.

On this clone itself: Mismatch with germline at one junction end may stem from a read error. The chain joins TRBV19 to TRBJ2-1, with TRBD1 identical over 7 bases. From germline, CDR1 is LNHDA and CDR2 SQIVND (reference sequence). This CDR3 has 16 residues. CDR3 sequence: CASSPQGEGAYSEQFF. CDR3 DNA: TGTGCCAGTAGTCCCCAGGGGGAAGGGGCCTACAGTGAGCAGTTCTTC.

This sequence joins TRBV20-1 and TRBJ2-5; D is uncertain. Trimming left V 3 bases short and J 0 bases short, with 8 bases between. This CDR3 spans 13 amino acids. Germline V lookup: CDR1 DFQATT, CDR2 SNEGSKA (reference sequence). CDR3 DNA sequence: TGCAGTGCTAGTTTGAACTACCAAGAGACCCAGTACTTC. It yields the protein CSASLNYQETQYF.

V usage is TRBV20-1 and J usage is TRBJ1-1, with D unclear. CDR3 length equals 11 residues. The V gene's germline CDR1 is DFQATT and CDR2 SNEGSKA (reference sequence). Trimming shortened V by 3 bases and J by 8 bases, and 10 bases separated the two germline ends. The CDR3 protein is CSASPGGEAFF. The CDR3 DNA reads TGCAGTGCTAGCCCGGGCGGGGAAGCTTTCTTT.

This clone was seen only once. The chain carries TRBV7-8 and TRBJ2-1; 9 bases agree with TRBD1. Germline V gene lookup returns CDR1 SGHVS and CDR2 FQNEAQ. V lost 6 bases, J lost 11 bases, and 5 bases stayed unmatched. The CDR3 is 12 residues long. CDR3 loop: CASSITGGQQFF. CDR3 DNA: TGTGCCAGCAGTATAACAGGGGGCCAGCAGTTCTTC.

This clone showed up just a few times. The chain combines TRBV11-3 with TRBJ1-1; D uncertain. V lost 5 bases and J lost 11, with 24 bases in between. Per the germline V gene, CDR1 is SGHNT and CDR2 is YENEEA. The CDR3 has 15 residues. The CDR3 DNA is TGTGCCAGCAGCCGAACTTCATCCGGAGCCCCGAGGGCTTTCTTT. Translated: CASSRTSSGAPRAFF.